This TCR beta chain derives from a study of regulatory T cells in long-lasting Graves disease. Study context: Graves' patients, diagnosed recently, had received antithyroid drugs under 3 months.

This clonotype showed up many times. Its antigen remains unidentified. The time point is: newly diagnosed GD, antithyroid drugs for less than 3 months. After RNA was extracted from PBMCs, the TCR library was made from it. Xi'an, China, was home to the endocrinology department that provided patients. Library construction for TCR beta used iRepertoire HTBI primers and Arm-PCR of CDR3 regions. TCRdb analysed the multiplex PCR reads with MiXCR anew, one entry per CDR3 protein. The table shows a few hundred thousand distinct CDR3 sequences, with 20% occurring only once. Study findings and constraints: Few sampled subjects may have lowered accuracy. New patients shared 800 to 1,000 public clonotypes, and persistent patients shared more, with fewer than 3,500.

There are 15 residues in the CDR3. V shed 8 bases and J shed 7 bases, with 18 bases lying between them. Germline V gene sequence: CDR1 MNHNS, CDR2 SASEGT. This sequence originates from a female donor with Graves disease. The chain joins TRBV6-1 to TRBJ1-6, with D possibly matching TRBD1 (5 bases). Sequencing used peripheral blood mononuclear cells (PBMCs), obtained at new diagnosis, from a patient treated with antithyroid drugs. CDR3 residues: CASSLGVTVNSPLHF. CDR3 coding DNA: TGTGCCAGCTCACTCGGCGTGACAGTAAATTCACCCCTCCACTTT.